Presented here are 21 T cell receptor beta chains from one specimen sequenced in a study of cytomegalovirus exposure and HLA in healthy donors. PCR amplification relied on 60 Vbeta primers (plus 13 Jbeta primers). TCRdb keeps only in-frame clones here, not all; method: immunoSEQ multiplex PCR. The table includes around 160,000 clones, approximately 80% detected once. Specimen: PBMCs. The receptors come from a man between 50 and 59 years old in good health and CMV-seropositive.

The chain uses TRBV5-1 and TRBJ2-2; 10 bases map to TRBD2. In germline, CDR1 is SGHRS, CDR2 YFSETQ. Trimming took 2 bases from V and 7 from J; bases not matched to a gene: 8. The CDR3 covers 16 residues. Here the CDR3 reads CASSFGAGGPGGELFF. CDR3 in DNA: TGCGCCAGCAGCTTCGGAGCGGGGGGGCCCGGCGGGGAGCTGTTTTTT. The full variable domain, in which reference TRBV5-1 and TRBJ2-2 provide the parts outside the CDR3, is KAGVTQTPRYLIKTRGQQVTLSCSPISGHRSVSWYQQTPGQGLQFLFEYFSETQRNKGNFPGRFSGRQFSNSRSEMNVSTLELGDSALYLCASSFGAGGPGGELFFGEGSRLTVL.

As to this clone: The sample has other DNA sequences that encode this CDR3 too. This chain links TRBV6-1 with TRBJ2-5; 8 positions match TRBD1. The V gene end was trimmed by 6 bases and the J gene end by 5 bases; junction bases not matched to a gene: 5. CDR1 is MNHNS and CDR2 is SASEGT in the germline V gene. The CDR3 consists of 13 residues. CDR3: CASSRGQGETQYF. CDR3 sequence (DNA): TGTGCCAGCAGCAGGGGGCAAGGGGAGACCCAGTACTTC.

CDR3 nucleotides: TGTGCCAGCAGCCGTAGCGGGGTGAGCACAGATACGCAGTATTTT. As protein: CASSRSGVSTDTQYF. This rearrangement joins TRBV9 to TRBJ2-3, with 8 positions matching TRBD2. Germline V CDR1 and CDR2: SGDLS, YYNGEE. With 4 bases clipped from V and 0 bases from J, the junction kept 4 bases outside the gene matches. This CDR3 spans 15 amino acids.

This sequence joins TRBV27 and TRBJ2-7; 8 bases are shared with TRBD1. This CDR3 comprises 14 residues. With V trimmed by 3 bases and J by 2 bases, 3 bases remained unmatched. The germline V gene has CDR1 MNHEY and CDR2 SMNVEV (reference sequence). In DNA form, the CDR3 reads TGTGCCAGCAGTTTGGGGACAGGCCCCTACGAGCAGTACTTC. It codes for CASSLGTGPYEQYF.

The V call is TRBV28, the J call TRBJ2-7; D unclear. Deletions cut 8 bases from V and 4 bases from J, with 9 bases between. The CDR3 has 11 amino acids. The germline gives CDR1 MDHEN, CDR2 SYDVKM. CDR3 residues: CASHNRYEQYF. The CDR3, as DNA: TGTGCCAGCCATAACAGATACGAGCAGTACTTC.

The CDR3 DNA reads as TGTGCCAGCAGGACTTACACTGAAGCTTTCTTT. This codes for CASRTYTEAFF. The J gene is TRBJ1-1, the V gene TRBV27; D unclear. Trimming took off 6 bases at V and 3 bases at J, with 5 bases between the two ends. In germline, CDR1 is MNHEY, CDR2 SMNVEV (reference sequence). This CDR3 is 11 amino acids long.

This clone was picked up a small number of times. The V and J genes are TRBV27 and TRBJ1-5, with D possibly TRBD1 on 5 matching bases. Germline V gives CDR1 MNHEY, CDR2 SMNVEV (reference sequence). The CDR3 is 17 amino acids. V was trimmed by 6 bases and J by 2 bases, leaving 20 bases between them. CDR3 coding DNA: TGTGCCAGCAGCCTCGGTGGGGCCAGACTTCGCAATCAGCCCCAGCATTTT. Amino acids: CASSLGGARLRNQPQHF.

The chain carries TRBV6-6 and TRBJ2-7, with 9 bases fitting TRBD1. CDR1 and CDR2 (germline): MNHNY, SVGAGI (reference sequence). The CDR3 covers 12 residues. Trimming at V came to 2 bases and at J to 9 bases, leaving 2 bases not matched to a gene. The CDR3 DNA is TGTGCCAGCAGTTACGAGGACAGGGGGCAGTACTTC. It translates to CASSYEDRGQYF.

This sequence joins TRBV5-1 and TRBJ2-3, with TRBD2 matching 7 bases. From germline, CDR1 is SGHRS and CDR2 YFSETQ. The CDR3 contains 14 residues. V lost 4 bases to trimming and J lost 1 base; unmatched junction nucleotides: 3. CDR3 sequence reads: CASSAGDRTDTQYF. CDR3 coding DNA: TGCGCCAGCAGCGCGGGGGACCGCACAGATACGCAGTATTTT.

The chain recombines TRBV6-1 with TRBJ1-5; 9 bases line up with TRBD1. The CDR3 totals 14 residues. The trim removed 6 bases at V and 4 bases at J, leaving 4 bases unmatched. CDR1 MNHNS and CDR2 SASEGT come from the germline V gene. CDR3 bases: TGTGCCAGCAGAGAGGGACAGGGAAATCAGCCCCAGCATTTT. Its translation is CASREGQGNQPQHF.

The V gene is TRBV11-1, the J gene TRBJ2-7; D possibly corresponds to TRBD1 (6 bases). V was shortened by 3 bases and J by 3 bases, with 9 bases between the two germline ends. Germline V gene data show CDR1 as SGHAT and CDR2 as FQDESV (reference sequence). This CDR3 is 13 amino acids long. CDR3 region: CASSFTGNYEQYF. The CDR3, as DNA: TGTGCCAGCAGCTTTACAGGGAACTACGAGCAGTACTTC.

The chain recombines TRBV11-3 with TRBJ2-1, with D possibly matching TRBD2 (6 bases). The germline V gene encodes CDR1 SGHNT and CDR2 YENEEA. Trimming cost V 1 base and J 7 bases, with 8 bases left between them. The CDR3 spans 13 residues. DNA for the CDR3: TGTGCCAGCAGCTTAGTGGGGGGTAATGAGCAGTTCTTC. Translation: CASSLVGGNEQFF.

This clone was found once. DNA of the CDR3: TGTGCCAGCAGTTACTCACTCCGGGGGGGGCAAACTGAAGCTTTCTTT. As protein: CASSYSLRGGQTEAFF. The chain links TRBV6-5 to TRBJ1-1, with D perhaps TRBD1 (6 bases). Germline CDR1 and CDR2: MNHEY and SVGAGI. Trimming shortened V by 0 bases and J by 5 bases, and 16 bases separated the two germline ends. CDR3 length equals 16 residues.

The chain is built from TRBV19 and TRBJ2-3; 12 nucleotides line up with TRBD2. The CDR3 contains 15 residues. Germline lookup yields CDR1 LNHDA and CDR2 SQIVND (reference sequence). With 6 bases clipped from V and 6 bases from J, the junction kept 7 bases outside the gene matches. The CDR3 nucleotides are TGTGCCAGTAGCGAGACTAGCGGGGGCGGGGATACGCAGTATTTT. The encoded protein is CASSETSGGGDTQYF.

The V gene is TRBV5-1, the J gene TRBJ2-1; 8 positions agree with TRBD2. The V and J ends lost 4 bases and 4 bases, in that order; junction bases with no gene match: 4. The CDR3 sequence is 14 residues long. Germline CDR1 is SGHRS and CDR2 is YFSETQ. CDR3 bases: TGCGCCAGCAGCCTGCGGGAGGCATACAATGAGCAGTTCTTC. It specifies CASSLREAYNEQFF.

The chain uses TRBV2 and TRBJ2-7; 12 bases align to TRBD2. CDR3 size: 13 residues. Germline trimming cut 9 bases from V and 6 bases from J; bases unmatched to any gene: 6. The V gene's germline CDR1 is SNHLY and CDR2 FYNNEI. CDR3 residues: CASTSGGYGEQYF. The CDR3, as DNA: TGTGCCAGTACTAGCGGGGGGTACGGCGAGCAGTACTTC.

DNA of the CDR3: TGCGCCAGCAGCAAGGAGACAGGGCCGATGGGGACCCAGTACTTC. Its translation is CASSKETGPMGTQYF. The V and J genes are TRBV5-1 and TRBJ2-5; 7 nucleotides match TRBD1. V lost 4 bases and J lost 7; bases outside the gene matches: 13. The CDR3 runs 15 residues. Germline-derived CDR1 and CDR2 are SGHRS and YFSETQ.

This rearrangement joins TRBV7-9 to TRBJ1-2, with D hard to call. This CDR3 region has 13 residues. CDR1 is SEHNR and CDR2 is FQNEAQ in the germline V gene (reference sequence). The V end lost 1 base, the J end lost 8 bases, and 11 bases lay between the germline ends. The CDR3 region is CASSLESRVGYTF. The CDR3 DNA sequence: TGTGCCAGCAGCTTAGAGTCGAGGGTCGGCTACACCTTC.

V usage is TRBV4-2 and J usage is TRBJ2-4; 8 nucleotides line up with TRBD1. V lost 6 bases and J lost 0; bases outside the gene matches: 16. The CDR3 runs 19 residues. Germline values: CDR1 LGHNA, CDR2 YNFKEQ. CDR3 sequence reads: CASRLIWTGTGVAKNIQYF. DNA for the CDR3: TGTGCCAGCAGACTTATATGGACAGGGACTGGGGTAGCCAAAAACATTCAGTACTTC.

This clone was seen once. The chain joins TRBV4-3 to TRBJ2-5; TRBD2 is a possible D gene (6 bases). V was trimmed by 1 base and J by 5 bases, leaving 14 bases between them. CDR3 size: 15 residues. The V gene's germline CDR1 is LGHNA and CDR2 YSLEER. The CDR3 sequence is CASSQGGGPRETQYF. For the CDR3, the DNA is TGCGCCAGCAGCCAAGGAGGAGGGCCCAGGGAGACCCAGTACTTC.

The chain joins TRBV5-1 to TRBJ1-2, with a weak D call TRBD1 (6 bases). The CDR3 has 14 residues. Germline V gives CDR1 SGHRS, CDR2 YFSETQ. V shed 0 bases and J shed 4 bases, with 10 bases lying between them. DNA of the CDR3: TGCGCCAGCAGCTTGGAAGCGGACAGCTATGGCTACACCTTC. It specifies CASSLEADSYGYTF.